The rows below give T cell receptor beta chains drawn from one sample of a study of monozygotic twins with cystic fibrosis. Sequenced by immunoSEQ multiplex PCR; TCRdb stores in-frame clones only, minus some. The data show about 17,000 clones, around 96% seen once. Sequencing was carried out using blood. Receptor source: a girl aged 2 to 9 with cystic fibrosis. The CDR3 runs from the conserved cysteine through the conserved F or W. D genes are given only for firm matches. Expanded clones get a size class; other rows say once, few or many, or leave the size out.

abundance	d_gene	v_gene	j_gene	CDR3nt	CDR3aa
once	-	TRBV7-9	TRBJ2-5	TGTGCCAGCAGCTCTCGGACGAACCAAGAGACCCAGTACTTC	CASSSRTNQETQYF
-	TRBD1	TRBV6-5	TRBJ1-6	TGTGCCAGCAGGGGACAGGGAGGTTCACCCCTCCACTTT	CASRGQGGSPLHF
-	-	TRBV4-3	TRBJ1-6	TGCGCCAGCAGCTCCGGGACTCTCGGAGGTTCACCCCTCCACTTT	CASSSGTLGGSPLHF
-	-	TRBV7-9	TRBJ1-1	TGTGCCAGCAGCTTCAGCATGAACACTGAAGCTTTCTTT	CASSFSMNTEAFF
-	-	TRBV28	TRBJ1-1	TGTGCCAGCAGCTCGGAAATGGAGTATGTCACTGAAGCTTTCTTT	CASSSEMEYVTEAFF
-	-	TRBV6-1	TRBJ2-2	TGTGCCAGCATACAACAGGGAGTCGCCGGGGAGCTGTTTTTT	CASIQQGVAGELFF
-	TRBD1	TRBV18	TRBJ2-7	TGTGCCAGCTCACCAACGGGACAGGTAGACTCCTACGAGCAGTACTTC	CASSPTGQVDSYEQYF
-	-	TRBV18	TRBJ2-2	TGTGCCAGCTCACCATGGGATACCGGGGAGCTGTTTTTT	CASSPWDTGELFF
once	-	TRBV4-1	TRBJ1-2	TGCGCCAGCAGCCAAGGGTATTTAGAGGGGAACTATGGCTACACCTTC	CASSQGYLEGNYGYTF
-	TRBD1	TRBV10-1	TRBJ2-5	TGCGCCAGCAGCGTCGGGACAGGGCGAGAGCAAGGGACCCAGTACTTC	CASSVGTGREQGTQYF
-	-	TRBV4-3	TRBJ2-1	TGCGCCAGCAGCCAAGATCTGGGGGCTGAGCAGTTCTTC	CASSQDLGAEQFF
-	-	TRBV25-1	TRBJ2-3	TGTGCCAGCAGTGGAACTAGCCTGGGCACAGATACGCAGTATTTT	CASSGTSLGTDTQYF
-	TRBD1	TRBV5-6	TRBJ2-2	TGTGCCAGCAGCTCCTTCGTGGGACAGAGTATGGGGGAGCTGTTTTTT	CASSSFVGQSMGELFF
-	-	TRBV4-3	TRBJ1-5	TGCGCCAGCAGCCAAGATTCAGGTGGCGATCAGCCCCAGCATTTT	CASSQDSGGDQPQHF
-	-	TRBV6-5	TRBJ1-5	TGTGCCAGCAGTTACTCCGGTGGGAATCAGCCCCAGCATTTT	CASSYSGGNQPQHF
-	-	TRBV10-3	TRBJ1-4	TGTGCCATCAGTGAGTCGGGGCAGGGTTCTCATGAAAAACTGTTTTTT	CAISESGQGSHEKLFF
few	-	TRBV5-6	TRBJ2-1	TGTGCCAGCAGCTTGGGGGGTCTGAATGAGCAGTTCTTC	CASSLGGLNEQFF
-	TRBD1	TRBV5-1	TRBJ2-7	TGCGCCAGCAGATCCGGGACAGGGTGGTACGAGCAGTACTTC	CASRSGTGWYEQYF
-	-	TRBV27	TRBJ1-5	TGTGCCAGCAGTTTAACGGGACAGCCCCAGCATTTT	CASSLTGQPQHF
-	-	TRBV6-5	TRBJ1-5	TGTGCCAGCAGCCGGGGGCCACAGGGCAATCAGCCCCAGCATTTT	CASSRGPQGNQPQHF
-	-	TRBV5-4	TRBJ2-7	TGTGCCAGCAGCTTGGGGGGGGGACAGGCGACAGGGCGTCAGTACTTC	CASSLGGGQATGRQYF
-	TRBD1	TRBV5-6	TRBJ2-5	TGTGCCAGCAGCTTCGGGACAGGGAGAAAGACCCAGTACTTC	CASSFGTGRKTQYF
once	-	TRBV7-9	TRBJ1-4	TGTGCCAGCAGCTTAGCGGCCTTGGGGGCAAATGAAAAACTGTTTTTT	CASSLAALGANEKLFF
-	TRBD1	TRBV2	TRBJ2-5	TGTGCCAGCAGTGCTCGTTTGGGACAGGGGGATTGGGAGACCCAGTACTTC	CASSARLGQGDWETQYF
-	-	TRBV6-5	TRBJ2-2	TGTGCCAGCAGTTACTCGAGGAACACCGGGGAGCTGTTTTTT	CASSYSRNTGELFF
-	TRBD1	TRBV6-5	TRBJ1-2	TGTGCCAGCAGTCCGTACAGGGGGCGATTGATTGGCTACACCTTC	CASSPYRGRLIGYTF
-	-	TRBV6-1	TRBJ2-7	TGTGCCAGCAGCTACTTCTACGAGCAGTACTTC	CASSYFYEQYF
once	-	TRBV7-2	TRBJ2-5	TGTGCCAGCAGCCCCGAGAGGGAGAGGGCCCAGTACTTC	CASSPERERAQYF
-	-	TRBV7-9	TRBJ1-2	TGTGCCAGCAGCTCCTCGGACCTCGAATCGGGTGGCTACACCTTC	CASSSSDLESGGYTF
-	-	TRBV7-2	TRBJ1-1	TGTGCCAGCAGCTTAGACAGCACTGAAGCTTTCTTT	CASSLDSTEAFF
-	TRBD1	TRBV2	TRBJ1-5	TGTGCCAGCAGTGTCCAGGGGGATCAGCCCCAGCATTTT	CASSVQGDQPQHF
-	-	TRBV6-4	TRBJ1-1	TGTGCCAGCAGTGACTCGATATTGGCAGATGAAGAGAACACTGAAGCTTTCTTT	CASSDSILADEENTEAFF
-	TRBD2	TRBV13	TRBJ2-2	TGTGCCAGCAGCTTCGGGACTAGAGTCACCGGGGAGCTGTTTTTT	CASSFGTRVTGELFF
-	-	TRBV5-6	TRBJ1-1	TGTGCCAGCAGCTTGGCGGCGCGGGCTGAAGCTTTCTTT	CASSLAARAEAFF
-	TRBD1	TRBV7-9	TRBJ1-2	TGTGCCAGCAGCTTAGGAGGGGACAGATACTATGGCTACACCTTC	CASSLGGDRYYGYTF
-	TRBD2	TRBV27	TRBJ2-5	TGTGCCAGGGAAGCGGGGTACCAAGAGACCCAGTACTTC	CAREAGYQETQYF
-	-	TRBV12-5	TRBJ1-5	TGTGCTAGTGGTTTCGGGAGGCCCCAGCATTTT	CASGFGRPQHF
-	-	TRBV4-2	TRBJ2-6	TGTGCCAGCAGCGGGACGGGATCCTCTGGGGCCAACGTCCTGACTTTC	CASSGTGSSGANVLTF
once	-	TRBV7-8	TRBJ1-6	TGTGCCAGCAGCCGAACGGACATGCGGTCACCCCTCCACTTT	CASSRTDMRSPLHF
once	-	TRBV7-8	TRBJ1-1	TGTGCCATCGCCAGAAAAGGACCGAACACTGAAGCTTTCTTT	CAIARKGPNTEAFF
few	-	TRBV5-1	TRBJ2-7	TGCGCCAGCAGGGCAAGGGACTACGAGCAGTACTTC	CASRARDYEQYF
-	TRBD1	TRBV18	TRBJ2-1	TGTGCCAGCTCACCGCGACAGGGGACTAATGAGCAGTTCTTC	CASSPRQGTNEQFF
-	-	TRBV27	TRBJ2-1	TGTGCCAGCAGTTCGCCTCAGGGCTGGGCCTACAATGAGCAGTTCTTC	CASSSPQGWAYNEQFF
-	-	TRBV6-5	TRBJ2-6	TGTGCCAGCAGACAGCTCTCTGGGGCCAACGTCCTGACTTTC	CASRQLSGANVLTF
-	-	TRBV5-4	TRBJ2-2	TGTGCCAGCAGCGACGGGACCTGGATGGGAGCCGGGGAGCTGTTTTTT	CASSDGTWMGAGELFF
-	-	TRBV29-1	TRBJ2-3	TGCAGCGTTGAGATTCCGTCTAGCACAGATACGCAGTATTTT	CSVEIPSSTDTQYF
-	-	TRBV7-9	TRBJ1-5	TGTGCCAGCAGCTTATACCGGACGGATTATAGCAATCAGCCCCAGCATTTT	CASSLYRTDYSNQPQHF
-	-	TRBV7-2	TRBJ1-1	TGTGCCAGCAGCTTAGGGCAGGGTTTGAACACTGAAGCTTTCTTT	CASSLGQGLNTEAFF
-	TRBD1	TRBV14	TRBJ2-1	TGTGCCAGCAGCCATCTAGACAGGGGAGGATACAATGAGCAGTTCTTC	CASSHLDRGGYNEQFF
-	-	TRBV2	TRBJ1-1	TGTGCCAGCAGACCCACAGGGTACACTGAAGCTTTCTTT	CASRPTGYTEAFF
-	-	TRBV5-5	TRBJ2-1	TGTGCCACCCGAGCACGAGAGGGGGACAAGGGCAATGAGCAGTTCTTC	CATRAREGDKGNEQFF
-	TRBD1	TRBV9	TRBJ2-3	TGTGCCAGCAGCACACAGACAGGGAGAATCACAGATACGCAGTATTTT	CASSTQTGRITDTQYF
-	-	TRBV2	TRBJ2-7	TGTGCCAGCTTGGTCCGGAGCTACGAGCAGTACTTC	CASLVRSYEQYF
-	-	TRBV4-3	TRBJ2-7	TGCGCCAGCAGCCCCTGGTCCGGAGGGGGTTCCTACGAGCAGTACTTC	CASSPWSGGGSYEQYF
-	TRBD2	TRBV7-9	TRBJ2-3	TGTGCCAGCAGCTCCAACCTAGCGGGGGGTCCGGATACGCAGTATTTT	CASSSNLAGGPDTQYF
-	-	TRBV9	TRBJ1-5	TGTGCCAGCAGCGTAGGGCAGAGCAATCAGCCCCAGCATTTT	CASSVGQSNQPQHF
-	-	TRBV6-1	TRBJ2-6	TGTGCCAGCATTAAGGCTGGGGCCAACGTCCTGACTTTC	CASIKAGANVLTF
once	-	TRBV7-9	TRBJ2-5	TGTGCCAGCAGCTTAGAGGACAGCCAAGAGACCCAGTACTTC	CASSLEDSQETQYF
-	-	TRBV5-1	TRBJ1-6	TGCGCCAGCAATTCAGGGTCCCATATCTCACCCCTCCACTTT	CASNSGSHISPLHF